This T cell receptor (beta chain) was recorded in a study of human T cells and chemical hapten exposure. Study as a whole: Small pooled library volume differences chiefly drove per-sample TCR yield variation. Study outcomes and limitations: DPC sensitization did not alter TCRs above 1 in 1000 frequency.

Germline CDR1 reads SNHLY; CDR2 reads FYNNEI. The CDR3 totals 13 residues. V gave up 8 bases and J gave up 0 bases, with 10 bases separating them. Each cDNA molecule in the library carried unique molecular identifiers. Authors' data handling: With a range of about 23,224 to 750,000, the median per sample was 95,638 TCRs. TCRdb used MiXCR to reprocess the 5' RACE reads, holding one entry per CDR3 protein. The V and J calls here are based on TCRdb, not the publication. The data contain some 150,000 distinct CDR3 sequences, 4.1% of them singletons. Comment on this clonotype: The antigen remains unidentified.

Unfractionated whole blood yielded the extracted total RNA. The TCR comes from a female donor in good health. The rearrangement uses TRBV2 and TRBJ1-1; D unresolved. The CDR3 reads CASGSSMNTEAFF. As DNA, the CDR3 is TGTGCCAGCGGAAGCTCCATGAACACTGAAGCTTTCTTT.